This T cell receptor (beta chain) stems from a study of blood T cells in healthy people across ages (dated by TCRdb to the mid-2010s). Regarding the research as a whole: In model experiments, template switching captured about one uniquely barcoded TCR beta cDNA molecule for every two T cells. The study measured age-related changes in TCR beta repertoire diversity using deep sequencing normalized with unique cDNA molecular identifiers. Four age groups were formed from the donors: young (average about 16 years), middle-aged (roughly 38), aged (roughly 59) and long-lived (around 80). To avoid experimental bias, donors of different ages were distributed randomly across sequencing lanes. Two additional independent replicas of 1 million unique cDNA reads from the same blood draw were analyzed for two donors (one aged 18 to 30 and one aged 80 or older). Results the study describes overall, beyond this receptor: Compared with the aged group, the long-lived group had more naive CD4+ T cells, fewer expanded clones and increased TCR diversity, a pattern suggesting age selection. Observed TCR beta diversity per million T cells fell roughly linearly with age, and a significant reduction was already apparent by age around 40. Total diversity estimates from one million sequenced T cells were considered lower bounds and underestimates. A strong correlation was found between observed TCR beta diversity and the percentage of naive T cells measured by flow cytometry. Since profiling was done on bulk unsorted PBMCs, naive and antigen-experienced compartments could not be conclusively compared. Donor CMV infection status was unknown, potentially confounding age-related changes in expanded clonotypes.

Systemically healthy Caucasian individuals from Russia, 39 in total and aged about 6 to 95 years, were included as donors. Approximately 11 milliliters of peripheral blood were drawn from each donor into EDTA-treated Vacutainer tubes. PBMCs were isolated by Ficoll-Paque density-gradient centrifugation, with at least 6.5 million obtained per sample. Total RNA was extracted from PBMCs with Trizol reagent, with at least 5.5 micrograms obtained per sample. Naive CD45RAhigh/CD27high T cell percentages were measured by flow cytometry on a PBMC aliquot from every donor. Receptor amplification or capture employed 5' RACE. TCRdb lists the instrument as Illumina HiSeq 2500. A second PCR of about 6 to 12 cycles was run with a J-beta primer mix and a sample-barcoded 5' primer. Each TCR beta cDNA molecule received a unique molecular identifier from a template-switch 5' adaptor carrying 12 random nucleotides. Each sample yielded at least 3 million CDR3-containing paired-end reads. First-strand cDNA synthesis was performed from all RNA using the Mint cDNA synthesis kit, with priming by a TRBC-specific oligonucleotide. After uracil-DNA glycosylase treatment, a first 18-cycle PCR used universal primers M1SS and BC2_uni_R on all cDNA. On the authors' methods: For normalization, 1 million high-quality reads, each with a distinct molecular identifier, were randomly selected from each sample. Instead of being binned into consensus sequences, reads that shared molecular identifiers were thrown out. MiTCR, with a Q25 quality threshold and the strictest error-elimination algorithm, was used for CDR3 identification, clonotype clustering and error correction. A nonparametric unseen species model with Euler transformation was used to estimate lower-bound total TCR beta diversity. TCRdb's own reprocessing of the public reads used fastp at Q25 and MiXCR and kept productive beta chains. One record per CDR3 amino acid sequence lists the most common genes and DNA. TCRdb assigned the V and J calls; the authors' analysis was not used. This sample is represented by 1.5 million to 2 million distinct CDR3 sequences; approximately 50% of them were singletons. The top ten hold approximately 2.1% of the sample.

Worth noting for this clonotype: The specificity of this receptor is unknown. No much larger clone exists at a distance of one base, and base qualities are not known.

The sample comprised blood. This TCR was recovered from a woman aged 40-49 years in good health.

The CDR3: CASSPGTSSTEQYF. The nucleotide sequence reads TGTGCCAGCAGCCCTGGGACCTCGTCAACCGAGCAGTACTTC. The V and J segments used are TRBV7-9 and TRBJ2-7; the D gene may be TRBD1 or TRBD2, since each aligns over 5 bases. Looking up the germline V gene (reference sequence) yields CDR1 SEHNR and CDR2 FQNEAQ. V sheds 5 bases and J sheds 6 bases, leaving 17 bases between their ends. The CDR3 runs 14 amino acids, cysteine and phenylalanine included. The entry retains the CDR3 DNA only, 42 bases that are in frame from base 1.